The sequence of this TCR beta chain was determined in a study of control samples from healthy donors and cancer patients (TCRdb year 2020). Receptor libraries were prepared by the immunoSEQ multiplex PCR assay. TCRdb re-hosts the immuneACCESS table, in-frame sequences only. Its copies lack some clones; in the studies checked, an unresolved V gene accounts for under half of them, and the cause for the rest is not known. Present in this sample are 50,000 or so clones, over 90% of which were seen just once. The top ten clones comprise 20% to 25% of the sample. The CDR3 goes from the cysteine to the phenylalanine over 16 residues. Of all the DNA, just the CDR3 is kept, 48 bases in frame from base 1. Trimming leaves V shorter by 0 bases and J shorter by 1 base, with the junction holding 2 bases beyond the gene matches. CDR1 and CDR2 (MNHEY, SVGEGT) derive from the germline V gene. Turning to this clone: Its recognized antigen is unknown. The input lacks base qualities; no much larger clone sits a single base away.

The clonotype originates from a woman in her forties or fifties with head and neck cancer. This receptor chain uses TRBV6-2 or TRBV6-3 and TRBJ2-5, with 10 bases aligning to TRBD2. Material: PBMCs. In nucleotides, the sequence is TGTGCCAGCAGTTACTCCAGCGGGAGGGGCCAAGAGACCCAGTACTTC. The translation is CASSYSSGRGQETQYF.